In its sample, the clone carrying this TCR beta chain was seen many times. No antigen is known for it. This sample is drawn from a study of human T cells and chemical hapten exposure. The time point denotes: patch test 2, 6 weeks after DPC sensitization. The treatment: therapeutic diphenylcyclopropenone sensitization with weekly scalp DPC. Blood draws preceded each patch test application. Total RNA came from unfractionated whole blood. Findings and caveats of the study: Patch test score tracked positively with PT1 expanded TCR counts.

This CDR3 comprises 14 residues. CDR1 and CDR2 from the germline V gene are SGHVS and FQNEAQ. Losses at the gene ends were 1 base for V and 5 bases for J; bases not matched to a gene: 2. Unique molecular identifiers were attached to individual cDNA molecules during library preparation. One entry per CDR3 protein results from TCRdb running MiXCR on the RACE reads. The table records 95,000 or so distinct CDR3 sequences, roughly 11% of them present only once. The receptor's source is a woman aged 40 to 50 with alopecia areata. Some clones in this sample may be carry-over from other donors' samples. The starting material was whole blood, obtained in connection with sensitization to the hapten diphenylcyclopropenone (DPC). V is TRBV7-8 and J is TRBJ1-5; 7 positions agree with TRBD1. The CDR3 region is CASSLGGGDQPQHF. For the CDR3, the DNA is TGTGCCAGCAGCTTAGGAGGGGGCGATCAGCCCCAGCATTTT. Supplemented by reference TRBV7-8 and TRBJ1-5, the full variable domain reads GAGVSQSPRYKVAKRGQDVALRCDPISGHVSLFWYQQALGQGPEFLTYFQNEAQLDKSGLPSDRFFAERPEGSVSTLKIQRTQQEDSAVYLCASSLGGGDQPQHFGDGTRLSIL.